Listed below are T cell receptor beta chains from one sample, sequenced in a study of siplizumab effects on memory and regulatory T cells. Assay used: immunoSEQ multiplex PCR; TCRdb lists only in-frame clones, some missing. This sample has about 91,000 clones, with roughly 96% found just once. Sequences were obtained from naive CD4+ T cells sorted from blood. The receptor set was obtained from a human donor in good health. CDR3s include the opening cysteine and the closing phenylalanine or tryptophan. The D gene is left open where the match is weak. Rows may omit the clone size; those that give it use once, few, many or a size class.

>.|TRBD2|TRBV18|TRBJ2-5
CASSPWGAGAQETQYF
TGTGCCAGCTCACCATGGGGAGCGGGGGCCCAAGAGACCCAGTACTTC
>.|.|TRBV6-5|TRBJ2-7
CASSYPGRKIYEQYF
TGTGCCAGCAGTTACCCGGGACGGAAGATCTACGAGCAGTACTTC
>.|TRBD1|TRBV7-3|TRBJ1-1
CASSSDRGTEAFF
TGTGCCAGCAGCTCGGACAGGGGCACTGAAGCTTTCTTT
>.|.|TRBV18|TRBJ1-3
CASSPYAGGKGFGNTIYF
TGTGCCAGCTCACCATATGCTGGGGGCAAGGGGTTTGGAAACACCATATATTTT
>.|.|TRBV7-8|TRBJ1-2
CASSFLGPGGYTF
TGTGCCAGCAGCTTTCTCGGTCCGGGAGGCTACACCTTC
>.|.|TRBV5-6|TRBJ2-7
CASSFSTYEQYF
TGTGCCAGCAGCTTCTCCACCTACGAGCAGTACTTC
>.|.|TRBV11-2|TRBJ2-1
CASSSDRFSSYNEQFF
TGTGCCAGCAGCTCCGACAGGTTTAGCTCCTACAATGAGCAGTTCTTC
>once|TRBD1|TRBV7-9|TRBJ2-5
CASSPTGYIQETQYF
TGTGCCAGCAGCCCGACAGGGTACATACAAGAGACCCAGTACTTC
>.|.|TRBV5-1|TRBJ2-1
CASSLGLNNEQFF
TGCGCCAGCAGCTTGGGTCTGAACAATGAGCAGTTCTTC
>.|.|TRBV9|TRBJ1-5
CASSVGVSSNQPQHF
TGTGCCAGCAGCGTAGGGGTAAGCAGCAATCAGCCCCAGCATTTT
>.|.|TRBV9|TRBJ1-1
CASSPNTEAFF
TGTGCCAGCAGCCCGAACACTGAAGCTTTCTTT
>.|TRBD1|TRBV6-5|TRBJ1-3
CASSSGTGPGNTIYF
TGTGCCAGCAGTTCCGGGACAGGGCCTGGAAACACCATATATTTT
>.|TRBD1|TRBV5-1|TRBJ1-5
CASSLEGTANQPQHF
TGCGCCAGCAGCTTGGAAGGGACAGCCAATCAGCCCCAGCATTTT
>.|.|TRBV7-7|TRBJ2-2
CASSPEGRELFF
TGTGCCAGCAGCCCCGAGGGTAGGGAGCTGTTTTTT
>.|.|TRBV2|TRBJ1-3
CASSEAQSSGNTIYF
TGTGCCAGCAGTGAAGCGCAGAGTTCTGGAAACACCATATATTTT
>few|.|TRBV30|TRBJ1-1
CAHIGGSVYTEAFF
TGTGCCCACATCGGGGGCAGCGTTTACACTGAAGCTTTCTTT
>.|TRBD2|TRBV6-6|TRBJ2-3
CASSRGLAGTTDTQYF
TGTGCCAGCAGTCGGGGACTAGCGGGGACCACAGATACGCAGTATTTT
>.|.|TRBV7-2|TRBJ1-5
CASSPRPLGNQPQHF
TGTGCCAGCAGCCCGAGACCCCTAGGCAATCAGCCCCAGCATTTT
>.|.|TRBV28|TRBJ1-5
CASLGPGGNQPQHF
TGTGCCAGCTTGGGGCCGGGGGGCAATCAGCCCCAGCATTTT
>.|.|TRBV18|TRBJ2-6
CASSLNTITSGANVLTF
TGTGCCAGCTCACTAAATACGATCACCTCTGGGGCCAACGTCCTGACTTTC
>.|.|TRBV6-5|TRBJ1-1
CASSLTRFYTEAFF
TGTGCCAGCAGCCTAACGCGTTTCTACACTGAAGCTTTCTTT
>once|.|TRBV15|TRBJ2-5
CATASDQETQYF
TGTGCCACCGCTAGCGACCAAGAGACCCAGTACTTC
>.|.|TRBV9|TRBJ2-6
CASSLSGAGANVLTF
TGTGCCAGCAGCCTATCAGGGGCTGGGGCCAACGTCCTGACTTTC
>.|.|TRBV28|TRBJ1-1
CASSLPNRPPDTEAFF
TGTGCCAGCAGTTTACCTAACAGGCCACCGGACACTGAAGCTTTCTTT
>.|.|TRBV6-4|TRBJ2-3
CASSEGFSSTDTQYF
TGTGCCAGCAGTGAGGGTTTCTCTAGCACAGATACGCAGTATTTT
>.|.|TRBV21-1|TRBJ2-1
CASSKASSGGAEQFF
TGTGCCAGCAGCAAAGCTTCTAGCGGGGGGGCAGAGCAGTTCTTC
>.|TRBD1|TRBV6-6|TRBJ2-7
CASSYSEQGSYEQYF
TGTGCCAGCAGTTACTCGGAACAGGGGTCCTACGAGCAGTACTTC
>once|TRBD2|TRBV7-9|TRBJ2-1
CASSLGLAGLNEQFF
TGTGCCAGCAGCTTAGGACTAGCGGGCTTAAATGAGCAGTTCTTC
>.|.|TRBV28|TRBJ1-5
CASYSYSNQPQHF
TGTGCCAGTTACAGTTATAGCAATCAGCCCCAGCATTTT
>.|.|TRBV6-6|TRBJ2-2
CASTPPTPGSGELFF
TGTGCCAGCACCCCCCCGACCCCGGGGTCCGGGGAGCTGTTTTTT
>.|TRBD2|TRBV7-7|TRBJ2-3
CASSQGLAGGTDTQYF
TGTGCCAGCAGCCAGGGACTAGCGGGGGGCACAGATACGCAGTATTTT
>.|.|TRBV11-1|TRBJ2-5
CASSPGRDGETQYF
TGTGCCAGCAGCCCCGGACGGGACGGAGAGACCCAGTACTTC
>.|.|TRBV30|TRBJ1-2
CAWRPQGIGYGYTF
TGTGCCTGGAGACCACAGGGAATTGGGTATGGCTACACCTTC
>.|TRBD2|TRBV6-6|TRBJ2-7
CASRKVGGVFEQYF
TGTGCCAGCAGAAAGGTGGGGGGGGTTTTCGAGCAGTACTTC
>.|.|TRBV30|TRBJ1-1
CAWSVRGNVDTEAFF
TGTGCCTGGAGTGTACGGGGAAATGTCGACACTGAAGCTTTCTTT
>.|.|TRBV2|TRBJ2-5
CASSELDRGDEETQYF
TGTGCCAGCAGTGAATTAGATAGGGGGGATGAGGAGACCCAGTACTTC
>.|TRBD2|TRBV5-1|TRBJ2-3
CASSPWGGEGTDTQYF
TGCGCCAGCAGCCCCTGGGGAGGGGAGGGGACAGATACGCAGTATTTT
>.|.|TRBV7-9|TRBJ2-5
CASSLAVPHGETQYF
TGTGCCAGCAGCTTAGCAGTGCCCCATGGTGAGACCCAGTACTTC
>.|.|TRBV6-5|TRBJ1-1
CASSYNRQLNTEAFF
TGTGCCAGCAGTTACAACCGACAGTTGAACACTGAAGCTTTCTTT
>.|.|TRBV28|TRBJ1-3
CASSWEVRSGNTIYF
TGTGCCAGCAGTTGGGAGGTTCGCTCTGGAAACACCATATATTTT
>.|TRBD1|TRBV19|TRBJ1-1
CASSTRQGRSEAFF
TGTGCCAGTAGTACGCGACAGGGGAGATCTGAAGCTTTCTTT